The clone carrying this T cell receptor beta chain was seen ten or more times. Its antigen is not known. Making use of molecular barcodes, quantitative 5'-RACE generated TCR beta libraries. TCRdb used MiXCR to reprocess the 5' RACE reads, holding one entry per CDR3 protein. The table lists more than 250,000 distinct CDR3 sequences, 11% of them singletons, with roughly 9% in the top ten. These data belong to a study of CD8 T cells in ankylosing spondylitis. Trimming left V 1 base short and J 2 bases short, with 15 bases between. The CDR3 runs to 16 residues. CDR1 GTSNPN and CDR2 SVGIG come from the germline V gene (reference sequence). General study findings and limits: Earlier work had already found some motif variants in reactive arthritis synovial fluid and blood. In ankylosing spondylitis blood, a motif of seven or eight highly homologous TCR beta variants appeared characteristic. Enrichment of disease-linked clones was reportedly significant in matched ankylosing spondylitis synovial fluid.

V and J are TRBV30 and TRBJ1-5; no clear D gene. Material: blood, either unsorted or a sorted T cell fraction (not recorded which). This sequence originates from a female donor with ankylosing spondylitis or in good health (not recorded which). CDR3 in DNA: TGTGCCTGGAGTGGCGAACTTGGGCAGGGCAATCAGCCCCAGCATTTT. Amino acid sequence: CAWSGELGQGNQPQHF.